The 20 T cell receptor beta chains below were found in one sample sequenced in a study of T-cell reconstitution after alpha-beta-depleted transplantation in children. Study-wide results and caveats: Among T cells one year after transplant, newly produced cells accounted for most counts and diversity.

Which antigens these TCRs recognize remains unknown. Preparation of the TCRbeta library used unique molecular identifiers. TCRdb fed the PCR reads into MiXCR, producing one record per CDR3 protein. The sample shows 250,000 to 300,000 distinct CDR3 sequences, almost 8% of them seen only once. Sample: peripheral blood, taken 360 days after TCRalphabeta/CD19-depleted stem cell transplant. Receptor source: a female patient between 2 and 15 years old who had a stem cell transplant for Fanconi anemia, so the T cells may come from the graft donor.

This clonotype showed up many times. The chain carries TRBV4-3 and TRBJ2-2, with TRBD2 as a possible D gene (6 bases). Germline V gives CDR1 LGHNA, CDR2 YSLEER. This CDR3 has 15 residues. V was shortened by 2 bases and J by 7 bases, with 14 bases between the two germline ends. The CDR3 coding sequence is TGCGCCAGCAGCCAAAAGGCCGGGGGAAGCGGGGAGCTGTTTTTT. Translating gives CASSQKAGGSGELFF.

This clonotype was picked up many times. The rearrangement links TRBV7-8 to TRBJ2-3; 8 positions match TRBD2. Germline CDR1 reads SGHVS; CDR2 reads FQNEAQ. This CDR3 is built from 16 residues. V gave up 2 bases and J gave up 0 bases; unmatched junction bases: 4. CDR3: CASSLSAGESTDTQYF. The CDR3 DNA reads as TGTGCCAGCAGCTTATCAGCGGGGGAGAGCACAGATACGCAGTATTTT.

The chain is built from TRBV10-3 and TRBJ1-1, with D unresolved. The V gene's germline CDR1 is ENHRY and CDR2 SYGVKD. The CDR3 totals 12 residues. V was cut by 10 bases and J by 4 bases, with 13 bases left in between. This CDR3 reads CATGELGTEAFF. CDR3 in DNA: TGTGCCACCGGGGAGCTTGGCACTGAAGCTTTCTTT.

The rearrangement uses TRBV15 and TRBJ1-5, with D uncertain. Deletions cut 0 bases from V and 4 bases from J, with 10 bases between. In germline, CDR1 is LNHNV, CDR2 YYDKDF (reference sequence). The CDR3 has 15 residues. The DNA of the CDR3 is TGTGCCACCAGCAGAGATTGGGGAGGGAATCAGCCCCAGCATTTT. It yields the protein CATSRDWGGNQPQHF.

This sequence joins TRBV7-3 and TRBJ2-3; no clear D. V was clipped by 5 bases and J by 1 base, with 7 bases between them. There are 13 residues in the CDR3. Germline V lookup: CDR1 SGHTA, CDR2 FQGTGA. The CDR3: CASSALGTDTQYF. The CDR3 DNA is TGTGCCAGCAGCGCATTAGGCACAGATACGCAGTATTTT.

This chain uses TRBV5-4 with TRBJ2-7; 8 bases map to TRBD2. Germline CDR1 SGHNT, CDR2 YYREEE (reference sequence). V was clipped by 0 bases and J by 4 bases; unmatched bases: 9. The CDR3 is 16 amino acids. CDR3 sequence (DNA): TGTGCCAGCAGCTTGGCTCCCAGCGGGAGAAGGTACGAGCAGTACTTC. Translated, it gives CASSLAPSGRRYEQYF.

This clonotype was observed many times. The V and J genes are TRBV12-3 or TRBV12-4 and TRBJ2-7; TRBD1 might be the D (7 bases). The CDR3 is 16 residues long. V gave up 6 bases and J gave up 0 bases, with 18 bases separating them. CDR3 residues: CASSLPAGQSSYEQYF. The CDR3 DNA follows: TGTGCCAGCAGCCTTCCCGCGGGACAGAGCTCCTACGAGCAGTACTTC.

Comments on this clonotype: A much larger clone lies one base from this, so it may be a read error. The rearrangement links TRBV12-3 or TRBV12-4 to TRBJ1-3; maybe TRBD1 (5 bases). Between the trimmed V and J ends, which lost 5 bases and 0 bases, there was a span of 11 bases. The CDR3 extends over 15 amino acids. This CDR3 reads CASSLGVPSGNTIYF. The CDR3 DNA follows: TGTGCCAGCAGTCTGGGGGTCCCCTCTGGAAACACCATATATTTT.

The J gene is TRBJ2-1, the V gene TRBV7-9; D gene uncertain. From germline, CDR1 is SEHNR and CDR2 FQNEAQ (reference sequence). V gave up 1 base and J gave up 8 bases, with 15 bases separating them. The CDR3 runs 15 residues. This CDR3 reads CASSLGAEIRDEQFF. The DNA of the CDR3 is TGTGCCAGCAGCTTAGGGGCAGAGATCAGAGATGAGCAGTTCTTC.

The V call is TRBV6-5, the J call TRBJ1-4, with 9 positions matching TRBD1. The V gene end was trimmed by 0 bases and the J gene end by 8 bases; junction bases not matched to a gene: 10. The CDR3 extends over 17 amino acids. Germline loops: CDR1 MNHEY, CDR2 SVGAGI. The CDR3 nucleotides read TGTGCCAGCAGTTACTCCCCAACAGGGGGCGAAGGGGAAAAACTGTTTTTT. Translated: CASSYSPTGGEGEKLFF.

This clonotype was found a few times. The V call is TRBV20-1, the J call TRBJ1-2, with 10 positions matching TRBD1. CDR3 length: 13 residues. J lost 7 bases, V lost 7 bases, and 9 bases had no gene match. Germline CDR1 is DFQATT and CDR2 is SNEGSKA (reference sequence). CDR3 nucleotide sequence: TGCAGTGGCTCGGACAGGGGGTTAGGTGGCTACACCTTC. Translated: CSGSDRGLGGYTF.

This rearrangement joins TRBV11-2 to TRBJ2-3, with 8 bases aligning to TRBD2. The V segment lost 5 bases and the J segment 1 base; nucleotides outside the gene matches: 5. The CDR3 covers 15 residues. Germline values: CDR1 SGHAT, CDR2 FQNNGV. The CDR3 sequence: CASSRGGLGTDTQYF. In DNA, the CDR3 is TGTGCCAGCAGCCGGGGGGGCCTCGGCACAGATACGCAGTATTTT.

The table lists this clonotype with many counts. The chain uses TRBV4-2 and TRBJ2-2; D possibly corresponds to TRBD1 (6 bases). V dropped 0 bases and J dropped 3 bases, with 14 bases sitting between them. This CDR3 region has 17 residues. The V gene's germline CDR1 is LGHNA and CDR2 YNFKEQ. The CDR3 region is CASSQESPRGYTGELFF. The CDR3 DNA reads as TGTGCCAGCAGCCAAGAAAGCCCCAGGGGATACACCGGGGAGCTGTTTTTT.

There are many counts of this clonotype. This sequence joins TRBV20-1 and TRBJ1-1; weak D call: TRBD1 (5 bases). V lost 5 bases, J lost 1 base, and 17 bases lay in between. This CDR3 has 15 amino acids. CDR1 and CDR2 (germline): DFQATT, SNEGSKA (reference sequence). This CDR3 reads CSAHPREGRNTEAFF. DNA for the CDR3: TGCAGTGCTCACCCCCGGGAGGGACGGAACACTGAAGCTTTCTTT.

The CDR3 DNA reads as TGTGCCAGCAGCTTTGGGGGGCGAACCGGGGAGCTGTTTTTT. Protein sequence: CASSFGGRTGELFF. The V and J genes are TRBV11-2 and TRBJ2-2; D is perhaps TRBD1 or TRBD2 (6 bases each). Germline loops: CDR1 SGHAT, CDR2 FQNNGV. Trimming took 3 bases from V and 5 from J, leaving 10 bases between them. The CDR3 runs 14 residues.

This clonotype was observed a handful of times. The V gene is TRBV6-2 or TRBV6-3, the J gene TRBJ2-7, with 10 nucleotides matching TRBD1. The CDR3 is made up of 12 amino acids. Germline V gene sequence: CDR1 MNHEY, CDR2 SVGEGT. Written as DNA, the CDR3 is TGTGCCAGCAGTACACCGACAGGGGGCCCCATCGTC. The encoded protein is CASSTPTGGPIV.

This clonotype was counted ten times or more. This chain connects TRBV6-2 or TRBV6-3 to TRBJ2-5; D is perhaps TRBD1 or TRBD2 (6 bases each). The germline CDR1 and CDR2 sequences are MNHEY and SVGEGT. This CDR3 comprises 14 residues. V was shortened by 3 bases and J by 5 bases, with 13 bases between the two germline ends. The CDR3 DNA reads TGTGCCAGCAGTTATGTGGGGGGCGGGGAGACCCAGTACTTC. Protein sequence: CASSYVGGGETQYF.

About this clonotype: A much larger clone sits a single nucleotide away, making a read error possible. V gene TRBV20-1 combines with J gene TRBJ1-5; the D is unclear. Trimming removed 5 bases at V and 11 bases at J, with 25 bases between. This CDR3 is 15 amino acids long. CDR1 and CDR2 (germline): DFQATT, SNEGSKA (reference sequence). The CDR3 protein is CSAERGQSGSGAQHF. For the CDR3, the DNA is TGCAGTGCTGAAAGAGGGCAGTCGGGGAGCGGGGCCCAGCATTTT.

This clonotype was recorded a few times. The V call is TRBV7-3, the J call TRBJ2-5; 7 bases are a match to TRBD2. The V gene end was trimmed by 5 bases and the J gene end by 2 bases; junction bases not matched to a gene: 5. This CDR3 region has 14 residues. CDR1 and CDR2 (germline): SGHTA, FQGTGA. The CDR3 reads CASSLGGWQETQYF. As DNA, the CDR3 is TGTGCCAGCAGCCTGGGAGGGTGGCAAGAGACCCAGTACTTC.

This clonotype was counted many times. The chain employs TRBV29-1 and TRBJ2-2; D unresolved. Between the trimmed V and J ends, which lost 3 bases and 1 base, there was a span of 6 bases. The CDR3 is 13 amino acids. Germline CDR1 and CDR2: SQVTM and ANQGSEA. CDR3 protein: CSVEPGNTGELFF. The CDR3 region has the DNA TGCAGCGTTGAGCCAGGGAACACCGGGGAGCTGTTTTTT.